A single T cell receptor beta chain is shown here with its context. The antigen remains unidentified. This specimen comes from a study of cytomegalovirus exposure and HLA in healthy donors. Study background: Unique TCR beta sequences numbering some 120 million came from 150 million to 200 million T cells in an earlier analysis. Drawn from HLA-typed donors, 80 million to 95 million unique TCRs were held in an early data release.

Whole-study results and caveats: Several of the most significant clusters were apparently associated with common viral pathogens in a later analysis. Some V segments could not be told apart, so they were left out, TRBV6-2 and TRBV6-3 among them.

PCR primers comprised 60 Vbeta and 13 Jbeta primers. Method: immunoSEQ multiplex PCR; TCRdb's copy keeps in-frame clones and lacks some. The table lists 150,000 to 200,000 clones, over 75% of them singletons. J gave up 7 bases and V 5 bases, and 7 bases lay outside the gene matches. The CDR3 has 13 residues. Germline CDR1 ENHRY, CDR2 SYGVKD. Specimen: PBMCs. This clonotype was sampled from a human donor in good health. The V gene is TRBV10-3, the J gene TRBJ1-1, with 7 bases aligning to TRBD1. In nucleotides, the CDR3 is TGTGCCATCAGTCTCGAGACAGGGTATGAAGCTTTCTTT. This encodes CAISLETGYEAFF.